This TCR beta chain is drawn from a study of cytomegalovirus exposure and HLA in healthy donors. The CDR3 totals 14 residues. In germline, CDR1 is MNHEY, CDR2 SMNVEV (reference sequence). V was shortened by 6 bases and J by 0 bases, with 12 bases between the two germline ends. A multiplex PCR was run with 60 Vbeta primers and 13 Jbeta primers. Here immunoSEQ multiplex PCR was the method, and the copy in TCRdb shows in-frame clones only, minus some. This table has 250,000 to 350,000 clones, more than 80% appearing once. The sequence was obtained from a middle-aged man in good health and CMV-seropositive. The sample consisted of PBMCs. V gene TRBV27 combines with J gene TRBJ2-7, with a possible D match to TRBD1 (5 bases). The DNA of the CDR3 is TGTGCCAGCAGCGACAGTGAGAGCTCCTACGAGCAGTACTTC. Its protein is CASSDSESSYEQYF.